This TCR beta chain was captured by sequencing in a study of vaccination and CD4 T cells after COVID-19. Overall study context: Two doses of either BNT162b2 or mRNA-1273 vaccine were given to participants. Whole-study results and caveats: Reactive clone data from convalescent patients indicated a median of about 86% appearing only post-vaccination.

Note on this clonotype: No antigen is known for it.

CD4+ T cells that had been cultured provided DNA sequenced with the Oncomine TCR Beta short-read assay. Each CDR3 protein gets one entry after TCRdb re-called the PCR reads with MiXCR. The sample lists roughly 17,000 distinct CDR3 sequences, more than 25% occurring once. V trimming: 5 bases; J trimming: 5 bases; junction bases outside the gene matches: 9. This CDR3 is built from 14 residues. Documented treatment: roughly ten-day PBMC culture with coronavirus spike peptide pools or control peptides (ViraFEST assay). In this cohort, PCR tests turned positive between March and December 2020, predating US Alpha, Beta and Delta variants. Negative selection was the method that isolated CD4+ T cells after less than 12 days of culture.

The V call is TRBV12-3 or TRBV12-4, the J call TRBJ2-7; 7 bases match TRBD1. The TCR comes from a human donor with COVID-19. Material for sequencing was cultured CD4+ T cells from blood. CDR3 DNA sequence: TGTGCCAGCAGTCTCCGACAGGGTATCGACGAGCAGTACTTC. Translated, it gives CASSLRQGIDEQYF.